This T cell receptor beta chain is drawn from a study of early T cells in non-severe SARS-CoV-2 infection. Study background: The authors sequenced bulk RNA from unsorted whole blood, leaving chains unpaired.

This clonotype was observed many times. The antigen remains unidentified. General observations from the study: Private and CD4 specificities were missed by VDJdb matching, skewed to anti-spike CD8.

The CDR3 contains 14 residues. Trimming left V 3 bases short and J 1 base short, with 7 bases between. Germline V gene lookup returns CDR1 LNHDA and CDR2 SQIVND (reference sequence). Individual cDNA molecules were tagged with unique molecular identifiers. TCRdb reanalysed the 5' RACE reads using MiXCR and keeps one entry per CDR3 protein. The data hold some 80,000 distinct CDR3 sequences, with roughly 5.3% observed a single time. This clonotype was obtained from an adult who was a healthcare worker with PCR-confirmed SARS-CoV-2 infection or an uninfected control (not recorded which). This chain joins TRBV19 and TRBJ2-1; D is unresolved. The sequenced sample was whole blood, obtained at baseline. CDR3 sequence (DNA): TGTGCCAGTAGTATTCGTAGGTCCTACAATGAGCAGTTCTTC. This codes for CASSIRRSYNEQFF.